The source of this T cell receptor (beta chain) is a study of cytomegalovirus exposure and HLA in healthy donors. Study conclusions and caveats: Rarity characterized most TCR sequences, yet some public TCRs appeared in many donors.

It was with 60 Vbeta and 13 Jbeta primers that the PCR ran. TCRdb's copy holds only in-frame clones and misses some; the assay was immunoSEQ multiplex PCR. The sample has 75,000 to 100,000 clones; 81% are singletons. Donors likely had unrecorded immune exposures despite being nominally healthy when sampled. As regards this clone: Its target is not known.

This receptor was obtained from a middle-aged man in good health and CMV-seropositive. Sequencing was done on a sample of PBMCs.

The CDR3 region has the DNA TGTGCCAGCAGCTTAAACCCCACCGGGGAGACCCAGTACTTC. Translating gives CASSLNPTGETQYF. The rearrangement joins TRBV7-3 to TRBJ2-5; D is unclear. Trimming removed 1 base from V and 5 bases from J, with 11 bases in between. The CDR3 loop spans 14 amino acids. Germline loops: CDR1 SGHTA, CDR2 FQGTGA.